In its sample, the clone carrying this TCR beta chain was seen a few times. Its antigen is as yet unknown. Germline values: CDR1 DFQATT, CDR2 SNEGSKA (reference sequence). This CDR3 comprises 14 residues. Trimming cost V 6 bases and J 5 bases; bases outside gene matches: 4. This sample was included in a study of T-cell reconstitution after alpha-beta-depleted transplantation in children. Study-level findings and limits: Newly generated T cells supplied most T-cell counts and diversity one year post-transplant. Expanded graft clones numbering several hundred reportedly gave rise to alpha-beta T cells about two months after transplant.

The authors prepared the TCRbeta library with unique molecular identifiers. From the PCR reads, TCRdb called clonotypes with MiXCR, one entry per CDR3 protein. The table shows 670,000 or so distinct CDR3 sequences, with around 14% occurring only once. The rearrangement uses TRBV20-1 and TRBJ2-1; 13 bases align to TRBD2. Here the sequenced sample was PBMCs, taken before TCRalphabeta/CD19-depleted stem cell transplant. This receptor was taken from a girl aged 2 to 10 with congenital amegakaryocytic thrombocytopenia, due to receive a stem cell transplant. Here the CDR3 reads CSAPGLAGNNEQFF. The DNA of the CDR3 is TGCAGTGCCCCGGGACTAGCGGGAAACAATGAGCAGTTCTTC.